The 18 T cell receptor beta chains presented below share a single source sample, sequenced in a study of T cell responses to AZD1222 COVID-19 vaccine. The method was immunoSEQ multiplex PCR; TCRdb's version includes in-frame clones alone and lacks a portion of them. This sample carries about 130,000 clones, 88% of them seen once, and the ten largest clones take approximately 8%. Sequences were derived from peripheral blood, sampled on day 0 of AZD1222 vaccination. The receptors were gathered from an adult in good health.

The V and J genes are TRBV10-1 and TRBJ2-1; D gene uncertain. V lost 0 bases, J lost 8 bases, and 14 bases lay in between. CDR1 is WNHNN, CDR2 SYGVQD, per germline (reference sequence). The CDR3 consists of 15 residues. The CDR3 reads CASSESGAQGDEQFF. The CDR3 DNA follows: TGCGCCAGCAGTGAGTCCGGCGCTCAAGGCGATGAGCAGTTCTTC.

This clone has a single count. The rearrangement joins TRBV5-8 to TRBJ2-2; D gene uncertain. V was pared by 3 bases and J by 0 bases, with 6 bases between. The V gene's germline CDR1 is SGHTS and CDR2 YDEGEE. The CDR3 is 14 residues long. The DNA for the CDR3 is TGTGCCAGCAGCTCCCCACCGAACACCGGGGAGCTGTTTTTT. This sequence encodes CASSSPPNTGELFF.

V usage is TRBV25-1 and J usage is TRBJ1-4; D unresolved. The germline V gene has CDR1 MGHDK and CDR2 SYGVNS. The CDR3 runs 14 residues. Trimming pared 6 bases from V and 8 bases from J, leaving 16 bases between. The CDR3 spells CASSLAGSREKLFF. The CDR3 coding sequence is TGTGCCAGCAGCCTAGCGGGCTCGAGGGAAAAACTGTTTTTT. The full variable domain, in which reference TRBV25-1 and TRBJ1-4 provide the parts outside the CDR3, is EADIYQTPRYLVIGTGKKITLECSQTMGHDKMYWYQQDPGMELHLIHYSYGVNSTEKGDLSSESTVSRIRTEHFPLTLESARPSHTSQYLCASSLAGSREKLFFGSGTQLSVL.

This chain connects TRBV1 to TRBJ2-7; the table's D call of TRBD1 was not tested on the DNA. TRBV1 has pseudogene status. This CDR3 is 14 amino acids long. CDR3 protein: CTSINRAPIYEQYF. CDR3 coding DNA: TGCACCAGCATTAACAGGGCCCCTATCTACGAGCAGTACTTC.

The chain combines TRBV7-8 with TRBJ1-2; TRBD1 matches 7 bases. Germline V gene data show CDR1 as SGHVS and CDR2 as FQNEAQ. This CDR3 has 13 residues. Trimming took 5 bases from V and 3 from J; bases not matched to a gene: 3. CDR3 amino acids: CASSRTGHYGYTF. In DNA, the CDR3 is TGTGCCAGCAGCAGGACAGGCCACTATGGCTACACCTTC. The variable domain in full, with the rest retrieved from reference TRBV7-8 and TRBJ1-2, is GAGVSQSPRYKVAKRGQDVALRCDPISGHVSLFWYQQALGQGPEFLTYFQNEAQLDKSGLPSDRFFAERPEGSVSTLKIQRTQQEDSAVYLCASSRTGHYGYTFGSGTRLTVV.

This clone was seen only once. The CDR3 spells CASSLAHNTGELFF. CDR3 in DNA: TGTGCCAGCAGCTTAGCGCACAACACCGGGGAGCTGTTTTTT. The gene calls are TRBV7-9 and TRBJ2-2; D uncertain. The CDR3 covers 14 residues. Germline V gene lookup returns CDR1 SEHNR and CDR2 FQNEAQ (reference sequence). Between the trimmed V and J ends, which lost 0 bases and 2 bases, there was a span of 4 bases.

The chain is built from TRBV6-5 and TRBJ1-5; D may be TRBD1 (6 bases). Trimming pared 7 bases from V and 6 bases from J, leaving 13 bases between. Germline values: CDR1 MNHEY, CDR2 SVGAGI. The CDR3 sequence is 13 residues long. The CDR3 protein is CASIKSQGQPQHF. CDR3 in DNA: TGTGCCAGCATCAAATCACAGGGTCAGCCCCAGCATTTT.

This clone is medium-sized by share. V gene TRBV9 combines with J gene TRBJ2-1; possibly TRBD1 for D (5 bases). Deletions cut 7 bases from V and 4 bases from J, with 9 bases between. Per germline, CDR1 SGDLS and CDR2 YYNGEE. CDR3 length: 12 residues. CDR3: CASGRQYNEQFF. The CDR3 nucleotides are TGTGCCAGCGGGCGACAGTACAATGAGCAGTTCTTC.

This chain links TRBV3-1 (or the pseudogene TRBV3-2) with TRBJ1-6, with D possibly being TRBD1 (5 bases). V lost 4 bases and J lost 0, with 16 bases in between. CDR1 is LGHDT and CDR2 is YNNKEL in the germline V gene (reference sequence). The CDR3 contains 18 residues. The CDR3 here is CASSPLGAQLSYNSPLHF. The CDR3 DNA reads as TGTGCCAGCAGCCCGCTCGGGGCGCAGCTCTCCTATAATTCACCCCTCCACTTT.

This clone turned up a few times. The V gene is TRBV6-5, the J gene TRBJ2-1; D gene unclear. Germline V gene lookup returns CDR1 MNHEY and CDR2 SVGAGI. V was cut by 4 bases and J by 10 bases, with 11 bases left in between. The CDR3 consists of 12 residues. The CDR3 protein is CASSSTTAEQFF. CDR3 bases: TGTGCCAGCAGTTCTACAACAGCGGAGCAGTTCTTC.

CDR3 DNA: TGTGCCAGCAGCCGAGGGATCTCTGGAAACACCATATATTTT. This translates into CASSRGISGNTIYF. This chain uses TRBV7-8 with TRBJ1-3, with D hard to call. The germline V gene has CDR1 SGHVS and CDR2 FQNEAQ. This CDR3 is 14 amino acids long. V lost 5 bases and J 0 bases, leaving 8 bases between the germline ends.

A single count supports this clone. The V and J genes are TRBV7-6 and TRBJ2-5, with a tentative D call TRBD1 (6 bases). V lost 4 bases and J 4 bases, leaving 19 bases between the germline ends. The CDR3 has 16 amino acids. CDR1 and CDR2 from the germline V gene are SGHVS and FNYEAQ. DNA of the CDR3: TGTGCCAGCAGCTCTTTCCCCGGGACACTATTAGAGACCCAGTACTTC. Its translation: CASSSFPGTLLETQYF.

The rearrangement links TRBV27 to TRBJ2-5; the match to TRBD2 covers 7 bases. V dropped 4 bases and J dropped 2; count of bases not matched to a gene: 10. Germline CDR1 is MNHEY and CDR2 is SMNVEV (reference sequence). CDR3 length: 16 amino acids. In DNA, the CDR3 is TGTGCCAGCAGTTCACCCCATGGAGCGGGGCAAGAGACCCAGTACTTC. Its translation: CASSSPHGAGQETQYF.

The rearrangement joins TRBV2 to TRBJ2-7, with unresolved D. V lost 8 bases and J 1 base, leaving 12 bases between the germline ends. Germline V gives CDR1 SNHLY, CDR2 FYNNEI. The CDR3 sequence is 13 residues long. The CDR3 sequence: CASGRTDSYEQYF. The CDR3 nucleotides read TGTGCCAGCGGTAGGACGGATTCCTACGAGCAGTACTTC.

V is TRBV2 and J is TRBJ2-2, with D unclear. Trimming cost V 6 bases and J 0 bases, with 8 bases left between them. The CDR3 length is 14 residues. Germline V CDR1 and CDR2: SNHLY, FYNNEI. In nucleotides, the CDR3 is TGTGCCAGCAGAGAAACAGCGAACACCGGGGAGCTGTTTTTT. It translates to CASRETANTGELFF.

This rearrangement joins TRBV5-1 to TRBJ2-5; D may correspond to TRBD1 or TRBD2 (5 bases each). Trimming left V 5 bases short and J 2 bases short, with 10 bases between. The CDR3 is made up of 13 amino acids. Germline values: CDR1 SGHRS, CDR2 YFSETQ. This chain's CDR3 is CASRGTEQETQYF. The CDR3 DNA reads TGCGCCAGCAGAGGGACGGAGCAAGAGACCCAGTACTTC.

The V call is TRBV5-1, the J call TRBJ1-6; no reliable D call. CDR1 is SGHRS and CDR2 is YFSETQ in the germline V gene. This CDR3 is built from 14 residues. V dropped 0 bases and J dropped 5 bases, with 6 bases sitting between them. The CDR3 loop reads CASSLEPDNSPLHF. CDR3 coding DNA: TGCGCCAGCAGCTTGGAGCCTGATAATTCACCCCTCCACTTT. The full variable domain, rest sourced from reference TRBV5-1 and TRBJ1-6, is KAGVTQTPRYLIKTRGQQVTLSCSPISGHRSVSWYQQTPGQGLQFLFEYFSETQRNKGNFPGRFSGRQFSNSRSEMNVSTLELGDSALYLCASSLEPDNSPLHFGNGTRLTVT.

This rearrangement joins TRBV5-6 to TRBJ1-4; D unresolved. The CDR3 loop spans 15 amino acids. Germline V gives CDR1 SGHDT, CDR2 YYEEEE. V was trimmed by 6 bases and J by 8 bases, leaving 20 bases between them. The chain's CDR3 is CASKLRSYRGEKLFF. The CDR3 DNA follows: TGTGCCAGCAAACTGCGCTCCTACCGCGGGGAAAAACTGTTTTTT.